The T cell receptor beta chain described here comes from a study of T-cell reconstitution after alpha-beta-depleted transplantation in children. Trimming removed 0 bases at V and 1 base at J, with 3 bases between. The CDR3 covers 14 residues. Germline V gene sequence: CDR1 MNHEY, CDR2 SVGAGI. The table lists this clonotype with many counts. During its preparation, the TCRbeta library received unique molecular identifiers. TCRdb processed the PCR reads anew with MiXCR; each CDR3 protein has one entry. The repertoire consists of some 250,000 distinct CDR3 sequences, with about 11% occurring once and the leading ten covering over 2.5%.

The sequenced sample was PBMCs from the stem cell graft donor, obtained from the stem cell graft. This TCR was recovered from a human donor who donated a stem cell graft to a child with acute lymphoblastic leukemia. The chain uses TRBV6-5 and TRBJ2-2, with D hard to call. This CDR3 reads CASSYSRNTGELFF. DNA for the CDR3: TGTGCCAGCAGTTACTCCAGGAACACCGGGGAGCTGTTTTTT.